The 10 T cell receptor beta chains in this list originate from one sample, sequenced in a study of blood T cells in healthy people across ages. Combining a sample-barcoded 5' primer with a J-beta primer mix, a second PCR ran for about 7 to 12 cycles. Using its own MiXCR run on the 5' RACE reads, TCRdb lists one record per CDR3 protein. The sample shows over 1,500,000 distinct CDR3 sequences, 39% of them seen only once. Sequenced sample: blood. The source is a human donor in good health.

This clonotype was seen a few times. The chain links TRBV27 to TRBJ1-2; 8 positions match TRBD1. CDR3 length equals 15 residues. The germline V gene encodes CDR1 MNHEY and CDR2 SMNVEV (reference sequence). V lost 0 bases and J lost 2; bases outside the gene matches: 2. As DNA, the CDR3 is TGTGCCAGCAGTTTATCCCGGACAGGGAACTATGGCTACACCTTC. Amino acids: CASSLSRTGNYGYTF.

The chain joins TRBV6-1 to TRBJ1-5, with TRBD1 identical over 7 bases. The CDR3 is made up of 14 amino acids. Trimming took 5 bases from V and 5 from J; bases not matched to a gene: 6. The germline gives CDR1 MNHNS, CDR2 SASEGT. DNA for the CDR3: TGTGCCAGCAGTCCCCAGGGGGGTTATCAGCCCCAGCATTTT. It specifies CASSPQGGYQPQHF.

The chain links TRBV6-5 to TRBJ1-2; D is uncertain. The CDR3 has 15 residues. Trimming left V 4 bases short and J 6 bases short, with 18 bases between. CDR1 and CDR2 from the germline V gene are MNHEY and SVGAGI. CDR3 coding DNA: TGTGCCAGCAGTTGGGGAGGACGGTCCCTCAATGGCTACACCTTC. Protein sequence: CASSWGGRSLNGYTF.

The chain has TRBV20-1 and TRBJ1-2; D not resolved. The germline V gene encodes CDR1 DFQATT and CDR2 SNEGSKA (reference sequence). Trimming removed 1 base at V and 4 bases at J, with 13 bases between. CDR3 length: 14 amino acids. The CDR3 region has the DNA TGCAGTGCTAGAGCGGACGGACCGGGCTATGGCTACACCTTC. Protein: CSARADGPGYGYTF.

The rearrangement joins TRBV11-2 to TRBJ2-1, with 10 bases aligning to TRBD2. This CDR3 is 19 amino acids long. Trimming at V came to 0 bases and at J to 4 bases, leaving 12 bases not matched to a gene. Germline CDR1 SGHAT, CDR2 FQNNGV. The CDR3 sequence: CASSLDGLAAQLVYNEQFF. Here the CDR3 DNA reads TGTGCCAGCAGCTTAGACGGACTAGCGGCGCAACTTGTATACAATGAGCAGTTCTTC.

The rearrangement joins TRBV5-1 to TRBJ2-3, with TRBD2 identical over 7 bases. The CDR3 totals 17 residues. The germline V gene has CDR1 SGHRS and CDR2 YFSETQ. J lost 6 bases, V lost 0 bases, and 13 bases had no gene match. The CDR3 loop reads CASSLEGGGVFLDTQYF. The CDR3 DNA is TGCGCCAGCAGCTTGGAAGGCGGGGGAGTATTCTTGGATACGCAGTATTTT.

This sequence joins TRBV6-2 or TRBV6-3 and TRBJ1-2; tentative D call: TRBD1 (5 bases). The CDR3 runs 13 residues. Trimming took 6 bases from V and 7 from J, leaving 15 bases between them. In germline, CDR1 is MNHEY, CDR2 SVGEGT. CDR3 nucleotide sequence: TGTGCCAGCAGGGGACCGAGCACTCTTGGCTACACCTTC. Its protein product is CASRGPSTLGYTF.

The chain couples TRBV28 to TRBJ1-1; 8 bases line up with TRBD1. This CDR3 is 14 amino acids long. V lost 7 bases and J lost 3; bases outside the gene matches: 7. The germline gives CDR1 MDHEN, CDR2 SYDVKM. The CDR3 protein is CASTEDRDYTEAFF. In DNA form, the CDR3 reads TGTGCCAGCACCGAGGACAGGGATTACACTGAAGCTTTCTTT.

This clonotype was counted a few times. One junction end does not reproduce the germline sequence, and a read error may be involved. The rearrangement links TRBV7-7 to TRBJ2-1; D assignment may be TRBD1 or TRBD2 (5 bases each). This CDR3 spans 14 amino acids. CDR1 SSHAT and CDR2 FNYEAQ come from the germline V gene (reference sequence). This CDR3 reads CASSFEGRGREQFF. The CDR3 region has the DNA TGTGCTAGCAGCTTCGAGGGGCGAGGTCGCGAGCAGTTCTTC.

The V call is TRBV7-2, the J call TRBJ2-1, with D perhaps TRBD2 (6 bases). The CDR3 sequence is 12 residues long. From germline, CDR1 is SGHTA and CDR2 FQGNSA. V was trimmed by 4 bases and J by 10 bases, leaving 11 bases between them. CDR3 DNA sequence: TGTGCCAGCAGCTCCCCGGGAGCCGAGCAGTTCTTC. Translating gives CASSSPGAEQFF.